This T cell receptor (beta chain) was identified during a study of blood T cell repertoires in COVID-19. About the research overall: T cells, B-cell-depleted T cells, or PBMCs supplied cDNA or gDNA.

Clinical history as reported by participants underpinned cohort assignment. Contact with a PCR-confirmed or clinician-diagnosed COVID-19 case occurred within 2 weeks of entry. Libraries were prepared by immunoSEQ multiplex PCR; TCRdb keeps only in-frame clonotypes and omits some of them. This table holds a few hundred thousand clones, 88% found once. CDR3 length equals 15 residues. Germline CDR1 is SGHRS and CDR2 is YFSETQ. Trimming pared 4 bases from V and 1 base from J, leaving 14 bases between. This chain links TRBV5-1 with TRBJ2-5; D might be TRBD2 (6 bases). Sample: PBMCs or T cells enriched from blood (not recorded which). The clonotype comes from a middle-aged woman who had been exposed to COVID-19. In DNA, the CDR3 is TGCGCCAGCAGCGACCCCGCGGGGCCCCAAGAGACCCAGTACTTC. Translation gives CASSDPAGPQETQYF.